This record looks at one T cell receptor beta chain sequence and its context. The antigen is not known. Deletions cut 5 bases from V and 1 base from J, with 16 bases between. This CDR3 has 16 amino acids. Per germline, CDR1 MNHEY and CDR2 SMNVEV (reference sequence). This record belongs to a study of T cell responses to AZD1222 COVID-19 vaccine. Study-wide points: Seropositive AZD1222 recipients at baseline numbered only five or six. Spike-specific TCR repertoires showed rising breadth and depth after two AZD1222 doses. Females outnumbered males among donors, who were mostly white British; clonal diversity was possibly underestimated.

Sequencing used immunoSEQ multiplex PCR; TCRdb keeps in-frame clones, though not all of them. Altogether 100,000 or so clones are present, about 86% being singletons, with the ten largest covering 5.6%. V gene TRBV27 combines with J gene TRBJ2-3; D possibly uses TRBD1 or TRBD2 (6 bases each). This material consisted of peripheral blood, taken 28 days after the second AZD1222 dose. The clonotype originates from an adult who received the AZD1222 COVID-19 vaccine. CDR3: CASSPYREAGTDTQYF. The CDR3 DNA sequence: TGTGCCAGCAGTCCCTACAGGGAGGCCGGCACAGATACGCAGTATTTT.